These 18 T cell receptor beta chains originate from one sample sequenced in a study of blood T cell repertoires in COVID-19. Data came from immunoSEQ multiplex PCR; TCRdb stores just in-frame clones and leaves some out. Of about 81,000 clones in the sample, 89% were seen once. The sequencing input was peripheral blood. The receptors originated from a man aged 65 to 85 with active or convalescent COVID-19.

This chain links TRBV7-2 with TRBJ2-1; 8 positions agree with TRBD2. The CDR3 consists of 15 residues. CDR1 SGHTA and CDR2 FQGNSA come from the germline V gene. J lost 5 bases, V lost 3 bases, and 6 bases had no gene match. CDR3 nucleotide sequence: TGTGCCAGCAGCTTCCGGTCGGGGGGGGACAATGAGCAGTTCTTC. Translation gives CASSFRSGGDNEQFF.

The chain carries TRBV27 and TRBJ2-7, with 11 nucleotides matching TRBD1. CDR1 MNHEY and CDR2 SMNVEV come from the germline V gene (reference sequence). The ends lost 2 bases at V and 4 bases at J; junction bases unmatched: 4. CDR3 length: 15 residues. In DNA, the CDR3 is TGTGCCAGCAGTTTACTTGGGGACAGGGGGTACGAGCAGTACTTC. This encodes CASSLLGDRGYEQYF.

The rearrangement joins TRBV15 to TRBJ1-2; D not resolved. The CDR3 sequence is 13 residues long. Germline lookup yields CDR1 LNHNV and CDR2 YYDKDF (reference sequence). V was clipped by 0 bases and J by 8 bases, with 10 bases between them. The CDR3 region is CATSRESSGGYTF. The CDR3 DNA sequence: TGTGCCACCAGCAGAGAGTCTTCGGGGGGCTACACCTTC. Combining the CDR3 with reference TRBV15 and TRBJ1-2 gives the whole variable domain DAMVIQNPRYQVTQFGKPVTLSCSQTLNHNVMYWYQQKSSQAPKLLFHYYDKDFNNEADTPDNFQSRRPNTSFCFLDIRSPGLGDTAMYLCATSRESSGGYTFGSGTRLTVV.

The chain uses TRBV2 and TRBJ1-2; 8 nucleotides line up with TRBD1. This CDR3 is 14 amino acids long. The trim removed 5 bases at V and 4 bases at J, leaving 6 bases unmatched. CDR1 is SNHLY and CDR2 is FYNNEI in the germline V gene. The CDR3 reads CASSLRDRTYGYTF. CDR3 DNA sequence: TGTGCCAGCAGTCTCCGGGACAGGACCTATGGCTACACCTTC.

The chain links TRBV19 to TRBJ2-7; TRBD1 might be the D (5 bases). The germline V gene has CDR1 LNHDA and CDR2 SQIVND (reference sequence). The V gene lost 6 bases and the J gene lost 3 bases, with 12 bases spanning the gap. The CDR3 contains 13 residues. The CDR3 DNA reads TGTGCCAGTAGACCTCCCGACAGCTACGAGCAGTACTTC. Its translation: CASRPPDSYEQYF. Supplemented by reference TRBV19 and TRBJ2-7, the full variable domain reads DGGITQSPKYLFRKEGQNVTLSCEQNLNHDAMYWYRQDPGQGLRLIYYSQIVNDFQKGDIAEGYSVSREKKESFPLTVTSAQKNPTAFYLCASRPPDSYEQYFGPGTRLTVT.

J is TRBJ2-1 and V is TRBV4-2; 12 bases are a match to TRBD2. The V and J ends lost 4 bases and 0 bases, in that order; junction bases with no gene match: 16. The CDR3 runs 21 residues. Germline-derived CDR1 and CDR2 are LGHNA and YNFKEQ. CDR3: CASSPYQLAGGYESSYNEQFF. CDR3 in DNA: TGTGCCAGCAGCCCCTACCAACTAGCGGGGGGCTACGAGAGCTCCTACAATGAGCAGTTCTTC.

The rearrangement joins TRBV4-3 to TRBJ2-2; the match to TRBD2 covers 7 bases. The CDR3 loop spans 17 amino acids. Trimming cost V 1 base and J 0 bases; bases outside gene matches: 5. CDR1 and CDR2 from the germline V gene are LGHNA and YSLEER. CDR3 region: CASSQGGGFANTGELFF. In DNA, the CDR3 is TGCGCCAGCAGCCAAGGCGGGGGTTTCGCGAACACCGGGGAGCTGTTTTTT.

The chain is built from TRBV18 and TRBJ2-1; TRBD1 might be the D (8 bases). Trimming cost V 3 bases and J 9 bases, with 15 bases left between them. There are 14 residues in the CDR3. Germline V gives CDR1 KGHSH, CDR2 LQKENI. The CDR3: CASSPSTGEGEQFF. As DNA, the CDR3 is TGTGCCAGCTCACCCTCGACAGGGGAGGGTGAGCAGTTCTTC.

This chain links TRBV7-9 with TRBJ1-2, with D perhaps matching TRBD1 (5 bases). The CDR3 covers 14 residues. V lost 10 bases and J 0 bases, leaving 15 bases between the germline ends. Per the germline V gene, CDR1 is SEHNR and CDR2 is FQNEAQ (reference sequence). CDR3 in DNA: TGTGCCATTGACGCGGGGCTAGCTAACTATGGCTACACCTTC. This encodes CAIDAGLANYGYTF.

The V call is TRBV6-5, the J call TRBJ1-2; D gene ambiguous. V lost 6 bases and J 5 bases, leaving 10 bases between the germline ends. The CDR3 sequence is 12 residues long. CDR1 MNHEY and CDR2 SVGAGI come from the germline V gene. The DNA of the CDR3 is TGTGCCAGCAGGAATGACTTATATGGCTACACCTTC. Encoded protein: CASRNDLYGYTF.

This clone was observed once. V gene TRBV25-1 combines with J gene TRBJ1-4; TRBD1 aligns across 10 bases. The trim removed 9 bases at V and 7 bases at J, leaving 11 bases unmatched. CDR1 MGHDK and CDR2 SYGVNS come from the germline V gene. The CDR3 length is 15 residues. The CDR3 loop is CARGKTGTGAEKLFF. CDR3 nucleotides: TGTGCCAGGGGAAAGACCGGGACAGGGGCTGAAAAACTGTTTTTT.

V usage is TRBV5-1 and J usage is TRBJ2-7, with TRBD1 matching over 7 bases. This CDR3 comprises 13 residues. From germline, CDR1 is SGHRS and CDR2 YFSETQ. The trim removed 4 bases at V and 2 bases at J, leaving 3 bases unmatched. The CDR3 DNA reads as TGCGCCAGCAGCCGGGACAGACCCTACGAGCAGTACTTC. Translated, it gives CASSRDRPYEQYF.

The rearrangement uses TRBV4-1 and TRBJ2-7; TRBD2 agrees at 12 bases. CDR3 length: 16 residues. With 3 bases clipped from V and 3 bases from J, the junction kept 6 bases outside the gene matches. Germline V gene data show CDR1 as MGHRA and CDR2 as YSYEKL. CDR3 sequence: CASSQSPTSGGYEQYF. The CDR3 nucleotides are TGCGCCAGCAGCCAGAGCCCGACTAGCGGGGGCTACGAGCAGTACTTC.

A note on this clone: The conserved closing phenylalanine or tryptophan is absent in this CDR3, likely reflecting a read error. No DNA is shown, since the ends of the CDR3 on it are uncertain; the CDR3 is the one TCRdb lists. This chain links TRBV6-1 with TRBJ1-6; the D segment call TRBD1 is taken from the table without a DNA check. Ends included, the CDR3 has 12 residues. Germline V CDR1 and CDR2: MNHNS, SASEGT. This CDR3 is CASSDPRTGGSR.

This chain joins TRBV5-1 and TRBJ2-2, with a weak D call TRBD1 (6 bases). Germline CDR1 and CDR2: SGHRS and YFSETQ. The CDR3 contains 14 residues. Between the trimmed V and J ends, which lost 0 bases and 7 bases, there was a span of 10 bases. The DNA of the CDR3 is TGCGCCAGCAGCTTGGTCCCAGGGGTCGGGGAGCTGTTTTTT. It codes for CASSLVPGVGELFF.

The gene calls are TRBV6-5 and TRBJ1-6, with TRBD1 as a possible D gene (6 bases). V dropped 6 bases and J dropped 7 bases, with 13 bases sitting between them. The CDR3 extends over 14 amino acids. Germline V CDR1 and CDR2: MNHEY, SVGAGI. CDR3 nucleotides: TGTGCCAGCAGCTTAGGGACATCGAATTCACCCCTCCACTTT. Protein: CASSLGTSNSPLHF.

The V gene is TRBV12-3 or TRBV12-4, the J gene TRBJ2-7, with 8 nucleotides matching TRBD2. V gave up 5 bases and J gave up 6 bases; unmatched junction bases: 3. The CDR3 runs to 12 residues. This CDR3 reads CASSPTSGEQYF. DNA of the CDR3: TGTGCCAGCAGTCCCACTAGCGGCGAGCAGTACTTC.

This clone was seen more than once but under ten times. This chain joins TRBV12-3 or TRBV12-4 and TRBJ1-2; no clear D gene. Trimming pared 8 bases from V and 4 bases from J, leaving 11 bases between. CDR3 length: 12 residues. The CDR3 DNA reads as TGTGCCAGCGTCGGTGAATCCTATGGCTACACCTTC. As protein: CASVGESYGYTF.